These 2 T cell receptor beta chains share one sample of origin, sequenced in a study of Tregs in tolerant kidney transplant recipients. The repertoire was sequenced with immunoSEQ multiplex PCR; TCRdb's copy has only in-frame clones and lacks some. The table for this sample gives approximately 50,000 clones. This sample comprised CD4+ T cells from blood, obtained before the transplant. These receptors all stem from a human donor who received a combined kidney and bone marrow transplant.

The covered CDR3 bases are TGTGCCAGCAGCTTGGGTACTACCCGAGAGACC. Translation: CASSLGTTRET. The whole CDR3 protein is CASSLGTTRETQYF. The rearrangement joins TRBV5-4 to TRBJ2-5; D call uncertain. With the read ending 3 residues before the CDR3 end, the germline J gene is used to fill in that end. The length of the CDR3 is 14 residues. Germline CDR1 reads SGHNT; CDR2 reads YYREEE (reference sequence). Trimming took off 0 bases at V and 4 bases at J, with 10 bases between the two ends.

Concerning this clone itself: The sequence runs out 3 residues before the end of the CDR3; the remainder is reconstructed from the germline J gene. The chain employs TRBV18 and TRBJ2-1, with TRBD1 identical over 8 bases. Germline-derived CDR1 and CDR2 are KGHSH and LQKENI. Trimming cost V 0 bases and J 4 bases; bases outside gene matches: 8. The CDR3 covers 17 residues. The covered CDR3 bases are TGTGCCAGCTCACCACCGTCCGGGACAGGAGCTTACAATGAG. It translates to CASSPPSGTGAYNE. The entire CDR3 protein is CASSPPSGTGAYNEQFF.